This TCR beta chain appears in the sequencing data of a study of cytomegalovirus exposure and HLA in healthy donors. V lost 9 bases, J lost 7 bases, and 15 bases lay in between. The CDR3 spans 13 residues. Germline V gene data show CDR1 as SGHVS and CDR2 as FQNEAQ. The donors gave bone marrow, and they were healthy. In the PCR, 60 Vbeta and 13 Jbeta primers were used. TCRdb's table, derived via immunoSEQ multiplex PCR, lists solely in-frame clones and lacks some. Here the sample spans under 200,000 clones, roughly 78% being singletons. The sample was PBMCs. V and J are TRBV7-8 and TRBJ2-2; TRBD2 might be the D (6 bases). The sequence derives from a woman in her forties or fifties in good health and CMV-seropositive. The CDR3 here is CASSGGLIGELFF. The CDR3 region has the DNA TGTGCCAGTTCCGGAGGGTTGATCGGGGAGCTGTTTTTT.